This T cell receptor beta chain was sequenced in a study of T cell responses to AZD1222 COVID-19 vaccine (dated by TCRdb to 2020 to 2023). Background on the whole study: AZD1222 recipients given second doses at about 4 weeks or at about 12 weeks were pooled, since spike-specific TCR depth and breadth were not found to differ between the two schedules. Enrollment into the trials was organized by age into subgroups of 18-55, 56-69 and 70-plus years, and those subgroups contained roughly 140, 27 and 60 TCR-sequenced participants, respectively. A total of about 230 trial participants underwent TCR sequencing, of whom 207 received two doses of AZD1222 and roughly 25 received two doses of the MenACWY control vaccine.

CDR1 and CDR2 are read off the germline V gene as MNHEY and SVGAGI. The CDR3 has 13 amino acids, counting the end cysteine and phenylalanine. The sequence is cut down to CDR3 DNA, 39 bases in frame from base 1. V lost 2 bases and J lost 6 bases, and the count of bases not matched to a germline gene is 2. The investigation overall reported the following: Epitopes outside the regions mutated in the B.1.351 and B.1.1.7 variants were reportedly recognized by nearly half of the unique spike-specific TCRs. In the small 56-69-year group, the increase in depth fell short of significance, most likely because of low power. Participants were mostly white British and included more females than males, and it was suggested by the authors that clonal diversity may have been underestimated. Because no day 14 peak-response samples were available, repertoires were characterized only after the peak T cell response. Conclusions about previously exposed vaccinees are limited because only six or seven AZD1222 recipients were SARS-CoV-2 seropositive at baseline. The whole spike protein was spanned by vaccine-associated CD4 TCRs, and dominant responses were seen in regions 160-218 and 743-854. Spike-specific TCR breadth and depth rose significantly after two AZD1222 doses compared with day 0 and with MenACWY recipients.

The CDR3 regions of human TCRbeta chains were analyzed by immunosequencing. Per the authors' processing: Repertoire TCRs were checked for matches against a reference library of SARS-CoV-2-specific TCRs that had been generated using the MIRA antigen-specificity platform. Breadth was defined as the fraction of unique TCRs that were SARS-CoV-2-associated. Depth was defined as the fraction of total T cells that were SARS-CoV-2-associated. Using the MIRA data, each spike-specific TCR was assigned both to the spike region to which the TCR was reactive and to a CD4 or CD8 class. Log10-transformed breadth and depth values were compared by one-way ANOVA with Sidak's multiple comparisons tests. TCRdb holds this immuneACCESS table with in-frame rearrangements only. Some clones are missing; in checked studies, unresolved V genes explain under half, and the rest has no known cause. D and trimming were read from the DNA, whereas the V and J calls and clone size are those reported in that table. This sample is represented by about 110,000 clones; about 90% of them were singletons. Approximately 7% of the sample lies in the top ten.

The table lists this clone with a count of one. There is no known antigen for this receptor. One base away there is no much larger clone; base qualities are not given. What this sample's time point label stands for: baseline before first vaccination. The vaccinee samples were drawn from two UK trials, COV001 and COV002, one of which was a single-blind randomized controlled phase 2/3 trial testing AZD1222 (ChAdOx1 nCoV-19) in healthy adults. Trial participant PBMC samples were collected at day 0 and day 28 after the second dose for TCRbeta chain sequencing. The chain was built from TRBV6-5 and TRBJ1-2; TRBD1 aligns with 8 central bases. The specimen comprised peripheral blood, sampled on day 0 of AZD1222 vaccination. The receptor comes from an adult in good health. The CDR3 is CASSYRGQDGYTF. The DNA reads as follows: TGTGCCAGCAGTTACAGGGGACAGGATGGCTACACCTTC.